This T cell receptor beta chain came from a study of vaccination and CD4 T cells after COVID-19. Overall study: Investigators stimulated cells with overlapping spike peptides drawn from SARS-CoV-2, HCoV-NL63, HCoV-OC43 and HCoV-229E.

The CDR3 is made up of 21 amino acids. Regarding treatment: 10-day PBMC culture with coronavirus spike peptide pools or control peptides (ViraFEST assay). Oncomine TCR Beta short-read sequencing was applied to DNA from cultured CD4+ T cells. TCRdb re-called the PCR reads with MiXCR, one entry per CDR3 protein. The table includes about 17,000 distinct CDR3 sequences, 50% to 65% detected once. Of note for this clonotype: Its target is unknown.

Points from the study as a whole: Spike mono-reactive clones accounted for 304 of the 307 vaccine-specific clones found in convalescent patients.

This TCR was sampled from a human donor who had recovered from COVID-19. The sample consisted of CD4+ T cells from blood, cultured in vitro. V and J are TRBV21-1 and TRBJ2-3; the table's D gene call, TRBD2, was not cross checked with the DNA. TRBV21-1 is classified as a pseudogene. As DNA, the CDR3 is TGTGCCAGCAGCAAAGTGCCTAGCGGGAGTAGAGGAGAGGCAAAGACAGATACGCAGTATTTT. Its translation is CASSKVPSGSRGEAKTDTQYF.